The 18 T cell receptor beta chains below were found in one sample sequenced in a study of T cells in Graves' hyperthyroidism and ophthalmopathy. What was amplified from RNA transcripts were TCR beta CDR3 regions. When the TCR CDR3 underwent first-round RT-PCR, the HTBI primer set was used. TCRdb recomputed calls from the multiplex PCR reads with MiXCR, one row per CDR3 protein. The sample includes around 350,000 distinct CDR3 sequences, around 13% of them seen just once. Material for sequencing was blood. The receptors shown here come from a woman in her twenties or thirties with Graves' ophthalmopathy.

This clonotype has ten or more counts. The chain carries TRBV12-3 or TRBV12-4 and TRBJ2-7; weak D call: TRBD2 (5 bases). Deletions cut 1 base from V and 0 bases from J, with 10 bases between. This CDR3 region has 15 residues. CDR3 loop: CASSLDSAGSYEQYF. CDR3 DNA sequence: TGTGCCAGCAGTTTAGATAGCGCGGGCTCCTACGAGCAGTACTTC.

This clonotype was recorded only once. This may arise from a read error, as a much more abundant clone is one base away. The rearrangement uses TRBV3-1 and TRBJ2-1; tentative D call: TRBD1 (6 bases). V was pared by 6 bases and J by 5 bases, with 11 bases between. CDR3 length equals 13 residues. Germline V CDR1 and CDR2: LGHDT, YNNKEL (reference sequence). CDR3 in DNA: TGTGCCAGCAGACAGGGTTCCCACAATGAGCAGTTCTTC. Protein sequence: CASRQGSHNEQFF.

This clonotype appeared a few times. The chain's CDR3 is CASSGLTSGSTDTQYF. DNA of the CDR3: TGTGCCAGCTCAGGTCTGACTAGCGGTAGCACAGATACGCAGTATTTT. The rearrangement uses TRBV18 and TRBJ2-3; 9 bases are a match to TRBD2. The CDR3 is 16 residues long. Germline V gene data show CDR1 as KGHSH and CDR2 as LQKENI. After removal of 5 bases from V and 0 bases from J, the junction contained 6 bases not matched to a gene.

The chain combines TRBV7-8 with TRBJ2-1, with 12 positions matching TRBD1. From germline, CDR1 is SGHVS and CDR2 FQNEAQ. V was pared by 3 bases and J by 7 bases, with 1 base of the junction left unmatched. The length of the CDR3 is 14 residues. CDR3: CASSLGQGANEQFF. CDR3 nucleotides: TGTGCCAGCAGCTTGGGACAGGGGGCTAATGAGCAGTTCTTC.

The chain combines TRBV28 with TRBJ2-1, with 13 bases fitting TRBD2. Trimming removed 5 bases from V and 8 bases from J; junction bases left unmatched: 24. The CDR3 consists of 21 residues. Germline CDR1 reads MDHEN; CDR2 reads SYDVKM. CDR3 DNA: TGTGCCAGCAGTCCACATATATTCTTACCGGGACTAGCGGGGAAGGGGGATGAGCAGTTCTTC. It yields the protein CASSPHIFLPGLAGKGDEQFF.

This clonotype was picked up many times. This sequence joins TRBV7-8 and TRBJ1-2; TRBD1 is a possible D gene (6 bases). The germline V gene has CDR1 SGHVS and CDR2 FQNEAQ. V was trimmed by 5 bases and J by 2 bases, leaving 15 bases between them. There are 15 residues in the CDR3. The DNA for the CDR3 is TGTGCCAGCAGCCCCGCCAGACAGGTGAACTATGGCTACACCTTC. Protein: CASSPARQVNYGYTF.

This clonotype was seen many times. The chain is built from TRBV7-6 and TRBJ2-7; 9 bases align to TRBD1. Germline lookup yields CDR1 SGHVS and CDR2 FNYEAQ. The CDR3 is 15 amino acids. The V gene end was trimmed by 5 bases and the J gene end by 0 bases; junction bases not matched to a gene: 5. The CDR3 sequence is CASSMGQGHSYEQYF. CDR3 bases: TGTGCCAGCAGCATGGGACAGGGCCACTCCTACGAGCAGTACTTC.

This clonotype came up a few times. Being one base from a much bigger clone, this may be a read error. V and J are TRBV28 and TRBJ2-5; perhaps D is TRBD1 or TRBD2 (6 bases each). CDR3 length: 13 residues. The V and J ends lost 7 bases and 7 bases respectively, with 16 bases between them. Germline-derived CDR1 and CDR2 are MDHEN and SYDVKM. The DNA for the CDR3 is TGTGCCAGCAAAGGGGGAATGGGGGGGACCCAGTACTTC. Encoded protein: CASKGGMGGTQYF. Supplemented by reference TRBV28 and TRBJ2-5, the full variable domain reads DVKVTQSSRYLVKRTGEKVFLECVQDMDHENMFWYRQDPGLGLRLIYFSYDVKMKEKGDIPEGYSVSREKKERFSLILESASTNQTSMYLCASKGGMGGTQYFGPGTRLLVL.

As to this clonotype: A much larger clone lies a single base off, so this may be a read error. This rearrangement joins TRBV28 to TRBJ2-1; D may correspond to TRBD1 or TRBD2 (6 bases each). Germline CDR1 and CDR2: MDHEN and SYDVKM. The CDR3 length is 16 residues. The CDR3 DNA is TGTGCCAGCAGTTCCCCGGCGGAGGGGGGATACAATGGGCAGTTCTTC. It yields the protein CASSSPAEGGYNGQFF.

This clonotype appeared once. V gene TRBV7-6 combines with J gene TRBJ2-5; unclear D gene. V was shortened by 7 bases and J by 0 bases, with 9 bases between the two germline ends. The CDR3 has 13 residues. Germline V gene data show CDR1 as SGHVS and CDR2 as FNYEAQ. CDR3: CASTNWDQETQYF. The CDR3 DNA follows: TGTGCCAGCACTAACTGGGACCAAGAGACCCAGTACTTC.

There are many counts of this clonotype. The rearrangement joins TRBV10-3 to TRBJ1-1; 9 bases align to TRBD1. This CDR3 has 14 amino acids. The germline gives CDR1 ENHRY, CDR2 SYGVKD. The ends lost 6 bases at V and 4 bases at J; junction bases unmatched: 6. Here the CDR3 reads CAIRPGQGGTEAFF. CDR3 bases: TGTGCCATCAGACCGGGACAGGGTGGCACTGAAGCTTTCTTT.

This clonotype came up many times. This chain links TRBV7-9 with TRBJ2-1; D is possibly TRBD1 (7 bases). Germline loops: CDR1 SEHNR, CDR2 FQNEAQ (reference sequence). The CDR3 is 15 amino acids. V lost 5 bases to trimming and J lost 6 bases, with 17 bases between them. In DNA, the CDR3 is TGTGCCAGCAGCCCAACAGGGGTCGGGGGCAATGAGCAGTTCTTC. This sequence encodes CASSPTGVGGNEQFF. Full variable domain (rest looked up from reference TRBV7-9 and TRBJ2-1): DTGVSQNPRHKITKRGQNVTFRCDPISEHNRLYWYRQTLGQGPEFLTYFQNEAQLEKSRLLSDRFSAERPKGSFSTLEIQRTEQGDSAMYLCASSPTGVGGNEQFFGPGTRLTVL.

The V call is TRBV7-6, the J call TRBJ2-3; weak D call: TRBD1 (5 bases). The CDR3 covers 15 residues. The V gene lost 5 bases and the J gene lost 3 bases, with 15 bases spanning the gap. From germline, CDR1 is SGHVS and CDR2 FNYEAQ. CDR3 DNA sequence: TGTGCCAGCAGCCAAGCAAGACAGTTTACAGATACGCAGTATTTT. It codes for CASSQARQFTDTQYF.

This clonotype appeared many times. This chain joins TRBV5-5 and TRBJ1-2; TRBD1 might be the D (5 bases). This CDR3 is 14 amino acids long. Per germline, CDR1 SGHKS and CDR2 YYEKEE (reference sequence). Trimming removed 0 bases at V and 7 bases at J, with 13 bases between. The CDR3 DNA reads TGTGCCAGCAGCTTGGCCGCAGGGTATCGTGGCTACACCTTC. It codes for CASSLAAGYRGYTF.

The chain has TRBV27 and TRBJ1-2; D perhaps matches TRBD1 (5 bases). V lost 5 bases and J lost 4, with 17 bases in between. The CDR3 totals 15 residues. Germline loops: CDR1 MNHEY, CDR2 SMNVEV (reference sequence). The CDR3 spells CASSRQGSGGYGYTF. CDR3 coding DNA: TGTGCCAGCAGTCGTCAGGGCTCCGGGGGCTATGGCTACACCTTC.

This clonotype was observed many times. The chain joins TRBV9 to TRBJ1-2; D uncertain. V was clipped by 0 bases and J by 2 bases, with 8 bases between them. The germline CDR1 and CDR2 sequences are SGDLS and YYNGEE. This CDR3 has 14 amino acids. The CDR3 protein is CASSVGKRNYGYTF. The CDR3 bases are TGTGCCAGCAGCGTAGGGAAGCGGAACTATGGCTACACCTTC.

This clonotype was detected ten times or more. This chain uses TRBV5-5 with TRBJ1-1; 12 bases map to TRBD1. Germline V gene data show CDR1 as SGHKS and CDR2 as YYEKEE (reference sequence). The CDR3 extends over 18 amino acids. V was pared by 4 bases and J by 0 bases, with 10 bases of the junction left unmatched. For the CDR3, the DNA is TGTGCCAGCAGCCCTCGGGACAGGGGGCTACGGATGAACACTGAAGCTTTCTTT. As protein: CASSPRDRGLRMNTEAFF.

The rearrangement joins TRBV19 to TRBJ2-5; no definite D call. The CDR3 consists of 14 residues. The germline V gene has CDR1 LNHDA and CDR2 SQIVND (reference sequence). Trimming left V 1 base short and J 5 bases short, with 11 bases between. The CDR3 bases are TGTGCCAGTAGTATAGTAGGCAGCTCCGAGACCCAGTACTTC. As protein: CASSIVGSSETQYF.